The 18 T cell receptor beta chains below all came from one sample that was sequenced in a study of shared clonotypes between healthy human individuals. Sequencing was performed with immunoSEQ multiplex PCR; in TCRdb, only in-frame clones are kept and a portion is missing. The data contain just over 2,000,000 clones, about 95% of them singletons. Naive CD8 cells were CD45RO-negative, positively selected for CCR7, excluding terminally differentiated effector memory CD45RA+ cells. Sequencing was carried out using naive CD8+ T cells sorted from blood. These receptors were obtained from a man younger than 35 in good health.

The chain uses TRBV9 and TRBJ1-1; tentative D call: TRBD1 (6 bases). Looked up from germline, CDR1 is SGDLS and CDR2 is YYNGEE. Trimming cost V 4 bases and J 3 bases, with 16 bases left between them. The CDR3 has 15 residues. The CDR3 protein is CASSSPGAADTEAFF. CDR3 nucleotide sequence: TGTGCCAGCAGCAGCCCAGGGGCCGCGGACACTGAAGCTTTCTTT.

Only one count was recorded for this clone. J is TRBJ2-7 and V is TRBV7-9; D unresolved. Per the germline V gene, CDR1 is SEHNR and CDR2 is FQNEAQ (reference sequence). The CDR3 has 12 residues. Trimming stripped 5 bases from V and 6 bases from J, with 11 bases between. CDR3 sequence (DNA): TGTGCCAGCAGCGCATTGGGCGCCGAGCAGTACTTC. Protein sequence: CASSALGAEQYF.

The V and J genes are TRBV11-2 and TRBJ2-7, with no clear D. The CDR3 is made up of 15 amino acids. V was trimmed by 0 bases and J by 6 bases, leaving 15 bases between them. Germline V lookup: CDR1 SGHAT, CDR2 FQNNGV. The CDR3: CASSLDPSSGSEQYF. CDR3 coding DNA: TGTGCCAGCAGCTTAGATCCTTCTTCAGGTTCCGAGCAGTACTTC.

The rearrangement joins TRBV2 to TRBJ2-2, with 7 bases fitting TRBD1. Germline V gives CDR1 SNHLY, CDR2 FYNNEI. The CDR3 runs to 13 residues. After removal of 9 bases from V and 2 bases from J, the junction contained 3 bases not matched to a gene. CDR3: CARGQSNTGELFF. CDR3 nucleotides: TGTGCCAGGGGACAGTCCAACACCGGGGAGCTGTTTTTT.

Turning to this clone: Other DNA sequences in the sample encode the same CDR3. The chain combines TRBV7-9 with TRBJ2-7; D possibly corresponds to TRBD2 (6 bases). The CDR3 loop spans 14 amino acids. In germline, CDR1 is SEHNR, CDR2 FQNEAQ (reference sequence). V gave up 1 base and J gave up 2 bases, with 9 bases separating them. This CDR3 reads CASSLGGTPYEQYF. CDR3 nucleotides: TGTGCCAGCAGCTTAGGCGGGACCCCCTACGAGCAGTACTTC.

The chain combines TRBV6-6 with TRBJ1-4; 8 bases are a match to TRBD1. The ends lost 0 bases at V and 7 bases at J; junction bases unmatched: 4. Germline V gene lookup returns CDR1 MNHNY and CDR2 SVGAGI (reference sequence). The CDR3 runs to 15 residues. The CDR3 DNA follows: TGTGCCAGCAGTTACTCGTCAGGGGGCGCTGAAAAACTGTTTTTT. It is translated as CASSYSSGGAEKLFF.

The J gene is TRBJ2-7, the V gene TRBV27; D uncertain. Deletions cut 0 bases from V and 2 bases from J, with 11 bases between. The length of the CDR3 is 15 residues. Germline V gives CDR1 MNHEY, CDR2 SMNVEV (reference sequence). CDR3 amino acids: CASSLSPLPTYEQYF. The CDR3 nucleotides read TGTGCCAGCAGTTTATCCCCACTCCCAACCTACGAGCAGTACTTC.

The CDR3 DNA follows: TGCGCCAGCAGCCAAGATCGAGACAGGGAGGATGGTGGCTACACCTTC. Its protein is CASSQDRDREDGGYTF. V is TRBV4-3 and J is TRBJ1-2, with 7 bases aligning to TRBD1. CDR1 and CDR2 from the germline V gene are LGHNA and YSLEER. This CDR3 comprises 16 residues. V dropped 0 bases and J dropped 7; count of bases not matched to a gene: 11.

This chain connects TRBV6-1 to TRBJ2-3; TRBD1 might be the D (6 bases). The CDR3 is 15 residues long. Germline loops: CDR1 MNHNS, CDR2 SASEGT. V shed 1 base and J shed 2 bases, with 10 bases lying between them. For the CDR3, the DNA is TGTGCCAGCAGTGAAGTAGGACAGATCACAGATACGCAGTATTTT. Translation: CASSEVGQITDTQYF.

V and J are TRBV9 and TRBJ2-2, with 9 positions matching TRBD2. Germline V gene data show CDR1 as SGDLS and CDR2 as YYNGEE. The trim removed 0 bases at V and 7 bases at J, leaving 1 base unmatched. The CDR3 spans 14 residues. CDR3 nucleotides: TGTGCCAGCAGCGTAGAGACTAGCGGCGGGGAGCTGTTTTTT. It codes for CASSVETSGGELFF. Full variable domain (missing parts from reference TRBV9 and TRBJ2-2): DSGVTQTPKHLITATGQRVTLRCSPRSGDLSVYWYQQSLDQGLQFLIQYYNGEERAKGNILERFSAQQFPDLHSELNLSSLELGDSALYFCASSVETSGGELFFGEGSRLTVL.

This chain connects TRBV10-1 to TRBJ1-1; 10 positions agree with TRBD1. The CDR3 loop spans 14 amino acids. Germline CDR1 reads WNHNN; CDR2 reads SYGVQD (reference sequence). J lost 7 bases, V lost 11 bases, and 13 bases had no gene match. CDR3 amino acids: CAGYPGTGVYEAFF. Here the CDR3 DNA reads TGCGCCGGCTATCCCGGGACAGGGGTCTATGAAGCTTTCTTT.

V usage is TRBV27 and J usage is TRBJ2-1; 10 bases fit TRBD2. The junction had 7 bases not matched to a gene; V was cut back by 3 bases and J by 8 bases. Germline-derived CDR1 and CDR2 are MNHEY and SMNVEV (reference sequence). CDR3 size: 15 residues. CDR3 region: CASSLLAGEEDEQFF. For the CDR3, the DNA is TGTGCCAGCAGTTTGCTAGCGGGAGAAGAGGATGAGCAGTTCTTC.

The CDR3 DNA sequence: TGTGCCAGCAGCCCGGGGCTCTCCTATAATTCACCCCTCCACTTT. Translation: CASSPGLSYNSPLHF. This chain uses TRBV11-2 with TRBJ1-6; D perhaps matches TRBD1 (5 bases). Germline V gene data show CDR1 as SGHAT and CDR2 as FQNNGV. V lost 5 bases and J 0 bases, leaving 8 bases between the germline ends. CDR3 length: 15 residues.

The chain carries TRBV27 and TRBJ1-1; 8 nucleotides align to TRBD1. Germline CDR1 and CDR2: MNHEY and SMNVEV (reference sequence). The CDR3 is 18 amino acids. The junction had 20 bases not matched to a gene; V was cut back by 5 bases and J by 6 bases. CDR3 bases: TGTGCCAGCAGTCCTATTATTCCACCCCAGGGGGCCGGGCCTGAAGCTTTCTTT. Its protein product is CASSPIIPPQGAGPEAFF.

The V call is TRBV7-2, the J call TRBJ2-7; unclear D gene. Trimming shortened V by 5 bases and J by 4 bases, and 15 bases separated the two germline ends. Germline values: CDR1 SGHTA, CDR2 FQGNSA. The CDR3 has 14 amino acids. The CDR3 loop reads CASSENGPGYEQYF. CDR3 nucleotides: TGTGCCAGCAGCGAGAATGGCCCCGGGTACGAGCAGTACTTC.

J is TRBJ2-3 and V is TRBV9; no clear D. The CDR3 spans 14 residues. Trimming took 0 bases from V and 6 from J, leaving 11 bases between them. Looked up from germline, CDR1 is SGDLS and CDR2 is YYNGEE. CDR3 in amino acids: CASSVASFMDTQYF. The CDR3 DNA sequence: TGTGCCAGCAGCGTAGCTTCTTTCATGGATACGCAGTATTTT.

The chain is built from TRBV6-1 and TRBJ2-1; no firm D call. The CDR3 runs to 14 residues. Germline V CDR1 and CDR2: MNHNS, SASEGT. V lost 4 bases and J 4 bases, leaving 11 bases between the germline ends. Here the CDR3 DNA reads TGTGCCAGCAGTGTCCCTGGCAGTTACAATGAGCAGTTCTTC. It is translated as CASSVPGSYNEQFF.

In its sample, this clone was seen once. The CDR3 here is CASSPGFDGYTF. Written as DNA, the CDR3 is TGTGCCAGCAGTCCGGGGTTCGATGGCTACACCTTC. The gene calls are TRBV6-6 and TRBJ1-2; D not certain. The CDR3 consists of 12 residues. The germline V and J ends were trimmed by 5 bases and 6 bases, with 10 bases remaining between them. Germline CDR1 MNHNY, CDR2 SVGAGI (reference sequence).